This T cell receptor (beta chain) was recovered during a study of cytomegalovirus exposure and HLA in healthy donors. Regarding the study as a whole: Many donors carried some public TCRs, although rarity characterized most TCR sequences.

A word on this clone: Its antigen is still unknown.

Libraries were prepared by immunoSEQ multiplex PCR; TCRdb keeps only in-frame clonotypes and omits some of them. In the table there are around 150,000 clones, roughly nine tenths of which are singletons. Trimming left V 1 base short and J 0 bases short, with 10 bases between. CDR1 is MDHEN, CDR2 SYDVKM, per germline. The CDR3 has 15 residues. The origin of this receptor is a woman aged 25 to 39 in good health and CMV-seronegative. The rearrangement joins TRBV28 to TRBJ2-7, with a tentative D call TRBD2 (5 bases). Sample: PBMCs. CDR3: CASSLLRVGSYEQYF. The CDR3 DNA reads TGTGCCAGCAGTTTATTGCGGGTGGGCTCCTACGAGCAGTACTTC.